Following are 4 T cell receptor beta chains from one sample sequenced in a study of T cell clonality in common variable immunodeficiency. Their antigens remain unidentified. Study findings and constraints: In common variable immunodeficiency, TCR beta chains reportedly carried fewer deletions and N-nucleotide insertions.

TCRdb's table, derived via immunoSEQ multiplex PCR, lists solely in-frame clones and lacks some. The sample gives about 21,000 clones, none seen only once, and the top ten clones hold under 3%. The sample consisted of peripheral blood mononuclear cells. Every receptor here comes from a human donor with common variable immunodeficiency.

This clone was observed a handful of times. The read finishes 3 residues shy of the CDR3 end, and the germline J gene is used to complete it. This sequence joins TRBV19 and TRBJ1-6; the match to TRBD1 covers 8 bases. The germline CDR1 and CDR2 sequences are LNHDA and SQIVND (reference sequence). Losses at the gene ends were 5 bases for V and 6 bases for J; bases not matched to a gene: 3. This CDR3 is built from 14 residues. CDR3 DNA (partial): TGTGCCAGTAGTTGGGGACAGGTTAATTCACCC. This translates into CASSWGQVNSP. The CDR3 in full is CASSWGQVNSPLHF. The whole variable domain, remainder taken from reference TRBV19 and TRBJ1-6, is DGGITQSPKYLFRKEGQNVTLSCEQNLNHDAMYWYRQDPGQGLRLIYYSQIVNDFQKGDIAEGYSVSREKKESFPLTVTSAQKNPTAFYLCASSWGQVNSPLHFGNGTRLTVT.

This clone was observed a few times. The read terminates 3 residues ahead of where the CDR3 ends, so the germline J gene completes it. The V call is TRBV7-8, the J call TRBJ1-6; 7 nucleotides align to TRBD1. J gave up 10 bases and V 8 bases, and 8 bases lay outside the gene matches. Per germline, CDR1 SGHVS and CDR2 FQNEAQ. This CDR3 contains 13 residues. Incomplete CDR3 DNA: TGTGCCAGCGGAATACAGGGGTGGTCACCC. The encoded protein is CASGIQGWSP. The CDR3 as a whole reads CASGIQGWSPLHF. The whole variable domain, remainder taken from reference TRBV7-8 and TRBJ1-6, is GAGVSQSPRYKVAKRGQDVALRCDPISGHVSLFWYQQALGQGPEFLTYFQNEAQLDKSGLPSDRFFAERPEGSVSTLKIQRTQQEDSAVYLCASGIQGWSPLHFGNGTRLTVT.

There are a few counts of this clone. The CDR3 end is not reached by the read, which stops 3 residues before it; the germline J gene fills it in. V usage is TRBV2 and J usage is TRBJ2-2; D might be TRBD2 (6 bases). Trimming left V 5 bases short and J 8 bases short, with 18 bases between. This CDR3 contains 15 residues. The germline CDR1 and CDR2 sequences are SNHLY and FYNNEI. The CDR3 here is CASSWGLSFVGELFF. CDR3 bases read: TGTGCCAGCAGTTGGGGACTCAGTTTTGTAGGGGAG.

This clone has a handful of counts. The read halts 3 residues ahead of the CDR3 end, with the missing end drawn from the germline J gene. The J gene is TRBJ2-5, the V gene TRBV11-2; TRBD1 might be the D (5 bases). Germline CDR1 reads SGHAT; CDR2 reads FQNNGV. Trimming left V 5 bases short and J 4 bases short, with 17 bases between. There are 15 residues in the CDR3. Here the CDR3 reads CASSPTGFQGETQYF. CDR3 DNA (partial): TGTGCCAGCAGCCCTACCGGGTTTCAGGGAGAGACC. The entire variable domain, with the rest obtained from reference TRBV11-2 and TRBJ2-5, is as follows: EAGVAQSPRYKIIEKRQSVAFWCNPISGHATLYWYQQILGQGPKLLIQFQNNGVVDDSQLPKDRFSAERLKGVDSTLKIQPAKLEDSAVYLCASSPTGFQGETQYFGPGTRLLVL.